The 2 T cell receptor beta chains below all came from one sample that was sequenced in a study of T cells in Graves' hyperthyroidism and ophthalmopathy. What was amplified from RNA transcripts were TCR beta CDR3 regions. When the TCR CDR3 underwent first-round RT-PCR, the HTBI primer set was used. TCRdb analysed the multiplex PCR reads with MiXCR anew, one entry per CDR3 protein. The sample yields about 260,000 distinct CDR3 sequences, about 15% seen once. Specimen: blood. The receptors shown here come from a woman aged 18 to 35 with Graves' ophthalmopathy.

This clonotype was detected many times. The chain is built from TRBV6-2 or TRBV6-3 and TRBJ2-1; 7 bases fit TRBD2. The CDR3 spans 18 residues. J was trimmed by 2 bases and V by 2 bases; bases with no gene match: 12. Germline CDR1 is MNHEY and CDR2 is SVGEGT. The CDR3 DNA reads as TGTGCCAGCAGTTACCCTACCCCCCTTGCGGGAGCCTACAATGAGCAGTTCTTC. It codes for CASSYPTPLAGAYNEQFF.

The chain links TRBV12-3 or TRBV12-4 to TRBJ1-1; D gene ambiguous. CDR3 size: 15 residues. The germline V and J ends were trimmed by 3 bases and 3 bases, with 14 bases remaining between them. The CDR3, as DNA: TGTGCCAGCAGTTTTATTCCCGGAAGGGACACTGAAGCTTTCTTT. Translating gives CASSFIPGRDTEAFF.